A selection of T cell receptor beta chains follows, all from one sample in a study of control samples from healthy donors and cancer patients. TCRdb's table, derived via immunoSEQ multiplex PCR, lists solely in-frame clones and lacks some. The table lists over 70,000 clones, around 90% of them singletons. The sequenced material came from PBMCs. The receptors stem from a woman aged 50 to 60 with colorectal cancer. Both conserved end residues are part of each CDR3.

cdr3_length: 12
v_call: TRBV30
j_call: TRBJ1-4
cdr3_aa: CAWSKLKEKLFF

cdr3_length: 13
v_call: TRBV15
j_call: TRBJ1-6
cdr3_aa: CATTLERGSPLHF

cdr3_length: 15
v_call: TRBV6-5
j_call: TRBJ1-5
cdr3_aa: CASSKEGASYQPQHF

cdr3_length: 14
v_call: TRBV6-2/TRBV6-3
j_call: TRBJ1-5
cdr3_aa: CASSYVGGRQPQHF

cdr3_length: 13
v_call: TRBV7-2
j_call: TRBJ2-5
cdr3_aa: CASSLGRQETQYF

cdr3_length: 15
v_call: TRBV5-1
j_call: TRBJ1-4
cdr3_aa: CASSSPGQGHEKLFF

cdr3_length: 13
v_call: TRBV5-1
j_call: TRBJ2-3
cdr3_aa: CASSFEGPDTQYF

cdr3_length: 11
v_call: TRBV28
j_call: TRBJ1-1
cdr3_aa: CASIKTAEAFF

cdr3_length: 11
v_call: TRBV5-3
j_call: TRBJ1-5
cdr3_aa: CARRRCQPQHF

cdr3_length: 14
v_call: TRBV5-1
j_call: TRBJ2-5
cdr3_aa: CASSLGEGWETQYF

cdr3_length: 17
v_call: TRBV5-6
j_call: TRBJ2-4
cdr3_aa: CASSRRSTQGAKNIQYF

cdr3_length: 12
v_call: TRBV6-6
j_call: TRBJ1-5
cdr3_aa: CASSYSGQPQHF

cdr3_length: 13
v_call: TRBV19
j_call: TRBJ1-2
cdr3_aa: CASSIISNYGYTF

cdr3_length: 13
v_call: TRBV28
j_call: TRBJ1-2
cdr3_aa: CASSRTGAYGYTF

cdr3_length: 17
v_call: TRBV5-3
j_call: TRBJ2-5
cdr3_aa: CARSLGREAGVAETQYF

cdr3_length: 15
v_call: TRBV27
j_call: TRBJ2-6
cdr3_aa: CASSGYGAGANVLTF

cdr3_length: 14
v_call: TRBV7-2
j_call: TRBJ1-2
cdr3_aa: CASSLDAKYYGYTF

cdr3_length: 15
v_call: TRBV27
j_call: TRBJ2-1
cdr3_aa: CASSFWLAGANEQFF

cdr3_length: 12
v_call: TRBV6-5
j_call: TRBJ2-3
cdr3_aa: CASRPGTASKYF

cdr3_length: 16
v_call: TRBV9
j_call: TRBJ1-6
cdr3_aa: CASSPSAGTGDSPLHF

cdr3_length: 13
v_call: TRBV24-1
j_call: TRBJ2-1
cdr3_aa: CATREGARNEQFF

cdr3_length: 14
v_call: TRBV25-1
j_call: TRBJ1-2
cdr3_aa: CASSEYGTSWGYTF

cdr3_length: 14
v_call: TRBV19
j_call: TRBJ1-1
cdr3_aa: CASQVGIMNTEAFF

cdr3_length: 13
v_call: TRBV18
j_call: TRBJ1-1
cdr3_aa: CASSPKKNTEAFF

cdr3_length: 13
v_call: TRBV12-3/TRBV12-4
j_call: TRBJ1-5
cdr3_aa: CASAGGFSQPQHF

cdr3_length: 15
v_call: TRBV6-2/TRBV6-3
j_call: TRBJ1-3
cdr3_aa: CASSYRGQSGNTIYF

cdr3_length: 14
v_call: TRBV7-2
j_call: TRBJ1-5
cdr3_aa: CASSFSRGSQPQHF

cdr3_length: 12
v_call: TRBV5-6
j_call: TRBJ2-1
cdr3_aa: CASSLWGGEQFF

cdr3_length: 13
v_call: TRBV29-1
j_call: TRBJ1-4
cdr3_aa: CSVARETNEKLFF

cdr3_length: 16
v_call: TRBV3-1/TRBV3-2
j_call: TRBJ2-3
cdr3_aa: CASTPTLAGTTDTQYF

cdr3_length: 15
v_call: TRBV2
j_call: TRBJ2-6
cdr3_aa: CASSVQNSGANVLTF

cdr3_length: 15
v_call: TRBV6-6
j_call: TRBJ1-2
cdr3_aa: CASSYSTMGRVGYTF

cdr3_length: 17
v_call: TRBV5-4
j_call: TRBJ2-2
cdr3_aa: CASSELNTDRGTGELFF

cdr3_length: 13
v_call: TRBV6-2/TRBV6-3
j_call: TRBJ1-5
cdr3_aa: CASSPARDQPQHF

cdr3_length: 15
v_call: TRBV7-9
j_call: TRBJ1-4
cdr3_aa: CASSLAGGGNEKLFF

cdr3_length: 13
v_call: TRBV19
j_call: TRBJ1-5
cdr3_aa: CASSDRGNQPQHF

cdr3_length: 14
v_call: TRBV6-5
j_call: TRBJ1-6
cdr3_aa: CASSLRVHDSPLHF

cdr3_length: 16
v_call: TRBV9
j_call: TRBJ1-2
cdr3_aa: CASSPSTGGTDYGYTF

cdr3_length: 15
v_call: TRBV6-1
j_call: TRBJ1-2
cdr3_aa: CASSERGQGANGYTF

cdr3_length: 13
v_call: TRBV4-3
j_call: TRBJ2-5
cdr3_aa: CASSQDQGETQYF